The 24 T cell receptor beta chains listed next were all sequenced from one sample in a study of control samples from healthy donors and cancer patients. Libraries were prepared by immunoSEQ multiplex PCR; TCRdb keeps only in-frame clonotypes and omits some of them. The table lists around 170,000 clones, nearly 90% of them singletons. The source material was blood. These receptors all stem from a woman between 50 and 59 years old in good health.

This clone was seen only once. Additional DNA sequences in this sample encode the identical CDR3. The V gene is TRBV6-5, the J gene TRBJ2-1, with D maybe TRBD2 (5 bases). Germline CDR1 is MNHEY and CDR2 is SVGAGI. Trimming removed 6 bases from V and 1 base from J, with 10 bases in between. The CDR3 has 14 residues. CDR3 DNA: TGTGCCAGCAGGATGGACTCTTCCTACAATGAGCAGTTCTTC. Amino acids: CASRMDSSYNEQFF.

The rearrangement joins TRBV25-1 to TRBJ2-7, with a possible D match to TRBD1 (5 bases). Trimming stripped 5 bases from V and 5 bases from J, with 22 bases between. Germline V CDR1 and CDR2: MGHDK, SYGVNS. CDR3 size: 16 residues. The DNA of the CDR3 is TGTGCCAGCAGTCCCCCCGTCAGGGCCCTCACCCACGAGCAGTACTTC. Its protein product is CASSPPVRALTHEQYF.

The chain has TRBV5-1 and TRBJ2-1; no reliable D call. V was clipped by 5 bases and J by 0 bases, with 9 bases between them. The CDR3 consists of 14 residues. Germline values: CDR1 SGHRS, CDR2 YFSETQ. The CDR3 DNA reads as TGCGCCAGCAGTGGGGATAGCTCCTACAATGAGCAGTTCTTC. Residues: CASSGDSSYNEQFF.

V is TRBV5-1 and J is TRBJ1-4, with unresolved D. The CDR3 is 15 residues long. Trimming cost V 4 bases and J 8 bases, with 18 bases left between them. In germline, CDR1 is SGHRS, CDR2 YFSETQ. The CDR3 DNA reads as TGCGCCAGCAGCCACGAGGGCAGGATGAACGAAAAACTGTTTTTT. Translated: CASSHEGRMNEKLFF.

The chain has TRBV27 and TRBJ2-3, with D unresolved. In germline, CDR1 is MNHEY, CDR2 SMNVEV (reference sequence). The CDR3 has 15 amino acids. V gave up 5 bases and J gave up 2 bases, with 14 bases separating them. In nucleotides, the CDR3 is TGTGCCAGCAGTCCAACCTGGCAGGCCACAGATACGCAGTATTTT. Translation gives CASSPTWQATDTQYF.

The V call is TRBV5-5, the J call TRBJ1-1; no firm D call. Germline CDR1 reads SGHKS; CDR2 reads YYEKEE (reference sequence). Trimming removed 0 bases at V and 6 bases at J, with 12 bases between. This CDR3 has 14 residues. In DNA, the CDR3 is TGTGCCAGCAGCTTGGTTTCGGTTCGCGCTGAAGCTTTCTTT. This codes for CASSLVSVRAEAFF.

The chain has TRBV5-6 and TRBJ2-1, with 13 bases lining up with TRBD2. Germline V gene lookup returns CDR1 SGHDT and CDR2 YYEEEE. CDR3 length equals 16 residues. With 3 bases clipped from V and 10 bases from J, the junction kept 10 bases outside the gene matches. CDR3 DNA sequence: TGTGCCAGCAGCTCCGCACTAGCGGGGGGGCGTAGGGAGCAGTTCTTC. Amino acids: CASSSALAGGRREQFF.

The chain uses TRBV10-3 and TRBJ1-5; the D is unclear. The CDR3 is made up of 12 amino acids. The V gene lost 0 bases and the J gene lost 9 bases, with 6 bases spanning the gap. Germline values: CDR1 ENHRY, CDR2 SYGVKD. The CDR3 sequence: CAISESRRPQHF. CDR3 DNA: TGTGCCATCAGTGAGTCTCGGAGGCCCCAGCATTTT.

In DNA form, the CDR3 reads TGTGCCAGCAGCGGGGGGACAGGGTGGAATGAGCAGTTCTTC. It translates to CASSGGTGWNEQFF. The chain recombines TRBV9 with TRBJ2-1, with TRBD1 identical over 9 bases. Germline CDR1 reads SGDLS; CDR2 reads YYNGEE. The CDR3 is 14 amino acids. J gave up 7 bases and V 3 bases, and 5 bases lay outside the gene matches.

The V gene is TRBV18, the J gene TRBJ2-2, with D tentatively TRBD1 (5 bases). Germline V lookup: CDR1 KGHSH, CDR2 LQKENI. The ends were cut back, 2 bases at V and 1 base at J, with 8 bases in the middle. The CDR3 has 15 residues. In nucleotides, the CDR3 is TGTGCCAGCTCACCAGGGGCAGGGAACACCGGGGAGCTGTTTTTT. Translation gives CASSPGAGNTGELFF.

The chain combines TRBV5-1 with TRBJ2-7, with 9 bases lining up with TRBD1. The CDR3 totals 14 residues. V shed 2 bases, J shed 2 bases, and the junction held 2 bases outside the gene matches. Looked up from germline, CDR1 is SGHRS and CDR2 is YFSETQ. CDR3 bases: TGCGCCAGCAGCTTAGGGGACAGGGCCTACGAGCAGTACTTC. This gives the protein CASSLGDRAYEQYF. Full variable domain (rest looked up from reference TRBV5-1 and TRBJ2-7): KAGVTQTPRYLIKTRGQQVTLSCSPISGHRSVSWYQQTPGQGLQFLFEYFSETQRNKGNFPGRFSGRQFSNSRSEMNVSTLELGDSALYLCASSLGDRAYEQYFGPGTRLTVT.

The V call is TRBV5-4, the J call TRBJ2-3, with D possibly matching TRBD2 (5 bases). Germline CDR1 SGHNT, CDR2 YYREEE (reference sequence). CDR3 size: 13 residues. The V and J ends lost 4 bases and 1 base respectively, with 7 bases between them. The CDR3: CASSRRGTDTQYF. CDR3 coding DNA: TGTGCCAGCAGCAGGCGGGGCACAGATACGCAGTATTTT.

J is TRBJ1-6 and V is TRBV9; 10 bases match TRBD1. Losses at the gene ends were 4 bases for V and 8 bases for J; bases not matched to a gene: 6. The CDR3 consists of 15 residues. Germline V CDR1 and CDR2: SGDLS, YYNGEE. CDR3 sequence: CASSPQGQGDSPLHF. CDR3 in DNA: TGTGCCAGCAGCCCACAAGGACAGGGGGATTCACCCCTCCACTTT.

CDR3 sequence (DNA): TGTGCCAGCAGCCAGACAGGGAACTGGCAGTATTTT. Its translation: CASSQTGNWQYF. The chain carries TRBV3-1 (or the pseudogene TRBV3-2) and TRBJ2-3; 7 bases match TRBD1. Unmatched junction bases numbered 5, after V lost 3 bases and J lost 11 bases. From germline, CDR1 is LGHDT and CDR2 YNNKEL (reference sequence). The CDR3 extends over 12 amino acids.

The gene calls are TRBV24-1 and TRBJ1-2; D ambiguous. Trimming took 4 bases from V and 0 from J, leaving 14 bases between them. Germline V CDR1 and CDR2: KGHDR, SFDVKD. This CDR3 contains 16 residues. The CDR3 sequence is CATSDQTGPANYGYTF. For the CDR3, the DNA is TGTGCCACCAGTGACCAGACCGGACCAGCTAACTATGGCTACACCTTC.

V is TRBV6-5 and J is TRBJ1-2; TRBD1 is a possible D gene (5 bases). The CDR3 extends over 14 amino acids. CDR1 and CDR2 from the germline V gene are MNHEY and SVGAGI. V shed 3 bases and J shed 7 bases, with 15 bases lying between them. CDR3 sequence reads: CASSYRGGVGGYTF. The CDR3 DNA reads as TGTGCCAGCAGTTATAGGGGAGGAGTGGGTGGCTACACCTTC.

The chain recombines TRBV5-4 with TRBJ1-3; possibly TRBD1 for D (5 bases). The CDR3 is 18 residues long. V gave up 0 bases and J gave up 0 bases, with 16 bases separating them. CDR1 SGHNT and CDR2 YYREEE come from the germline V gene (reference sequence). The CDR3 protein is CASSLGGRASHSGNTIYF. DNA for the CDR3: TGTGCCAGCAGCTTGGGGGGCAGGGCCTCCCACTCTGGAAACACCATATATTTT.

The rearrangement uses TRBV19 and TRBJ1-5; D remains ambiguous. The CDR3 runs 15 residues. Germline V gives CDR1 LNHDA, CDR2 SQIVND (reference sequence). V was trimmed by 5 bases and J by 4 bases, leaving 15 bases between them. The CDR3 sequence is CASSSPRVLNQPQHF. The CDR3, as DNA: TGTGCCAGTAGTTCGCCCCGGGTTTTAAATCAGCCCCAGCATTTT. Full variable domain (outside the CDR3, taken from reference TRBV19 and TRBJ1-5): DGGITQSPKYLFRKEGQNVTLSCEQNLNHDAMYWYRQDPGQGLRLIYYSQIVNDFQKGDIAEGYSVSREKKESFPLTVTSAQKNPTAFYLCASSSPRVLNQPQHFGDGTRLSIL.

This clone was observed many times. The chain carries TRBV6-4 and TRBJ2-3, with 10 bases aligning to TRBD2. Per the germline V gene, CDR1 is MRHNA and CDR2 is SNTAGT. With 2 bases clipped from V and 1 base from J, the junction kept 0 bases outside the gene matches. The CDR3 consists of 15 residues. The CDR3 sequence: CASSDGTSGTDTQYF. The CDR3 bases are TGTGCCAGCAGTGACGGGACTAGCGGCACAGATACGCAGTATTTT.

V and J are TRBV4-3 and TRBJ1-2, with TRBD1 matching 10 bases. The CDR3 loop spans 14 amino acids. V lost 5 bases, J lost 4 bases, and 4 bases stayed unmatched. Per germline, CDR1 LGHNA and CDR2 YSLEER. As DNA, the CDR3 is TGCGCCAGCAGCTTAGGACAGGGGGTCTATGGCTACACCTTC. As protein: CASSLGQGVYGYTF.

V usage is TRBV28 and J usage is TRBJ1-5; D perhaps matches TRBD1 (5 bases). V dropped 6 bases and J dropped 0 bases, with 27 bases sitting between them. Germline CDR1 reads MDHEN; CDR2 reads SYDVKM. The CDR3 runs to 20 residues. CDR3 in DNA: TGTGCCAGCAGGCAAAAAGAGACACTCCTGGGACGGAATAGCAATCAGCCCCAGCATTTT. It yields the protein CASRQKETLLGRNSNQPQHF.

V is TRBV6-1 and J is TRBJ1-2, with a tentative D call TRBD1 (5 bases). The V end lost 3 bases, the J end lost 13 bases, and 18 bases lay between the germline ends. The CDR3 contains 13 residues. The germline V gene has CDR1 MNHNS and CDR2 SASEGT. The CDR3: CASSDQTDSNRTF. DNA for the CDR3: TGTGCCAGCAGTGACCAGACAGACTCCAATCGCACCTTC.

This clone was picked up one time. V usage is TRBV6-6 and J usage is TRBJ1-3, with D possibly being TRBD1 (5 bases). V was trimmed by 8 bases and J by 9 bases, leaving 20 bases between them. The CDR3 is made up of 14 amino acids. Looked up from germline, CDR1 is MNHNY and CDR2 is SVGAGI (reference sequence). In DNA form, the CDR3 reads TGTGCCAGCTGCCGGACGGGGACCAGCGGCACCATATATTTT. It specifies CASCRTGTSGTIYF.

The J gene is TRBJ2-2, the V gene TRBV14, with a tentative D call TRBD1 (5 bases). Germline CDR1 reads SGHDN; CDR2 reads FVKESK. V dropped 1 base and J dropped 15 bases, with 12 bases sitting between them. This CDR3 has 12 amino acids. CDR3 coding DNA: TGTGCCAGCAGCCAAGCTGACAGCCGGATGTTTTTT. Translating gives CASSQADSRMFF.